This TCR beta chain emerged from a study of identical twins. TCRdb passed the 5' RACE reads through MiXCR, listing each CDR3 protein once. In the table there are just under 650,000 distinct CDR3 sequences, under 8.5% of which are singletons. The CDR3 totals 12 residues. Trimming stripped 3 bases from V and 15 bases from J, with 16 bases between. All of the donors were Caucasians in good health. General observations from the study: Zero-insertion results could be subject to partial confounding by invariant MAIT and iNKT cells. Beta out-of-frame sequences showed weaker excess sharing between twins.

This clonotype was counted many times. What it binds is unknown. The data also belong to a second study, concerning yellow fever vaccine responses in identical twins. That paper notes: Convergence reportedly seemed to mark part of the twins' vaccine T cell response, with personalization marking the rest.

The sample consisted of PBMCs. This sequence originates from a young woman in good health. The chain employs TRBV12-3 or TRBV12-4 and TRBJ2-3; D may correspond to TRBD1 or TRBD2 (5 bases each). CDR3 amino acids: CASSFGTHGIYF. DNA for the CDR3: TGTGCCAGCAGTTTTGGGACCCATGGGATATATTTT.